A single sample is the source of the 23 T cell receptor beta chains below, sequenced in a study of cytomegalovirus exposure and HLA in healthy donors. 60 Vbeta and 13 Jbeta primers were used in PCR. Using immunoSEQ multiplex PCR, the repertoire was profiled, and TCRdb retains in-frame clones only, with some absent. The table records roughly 190,000 clones, about 81% of them present only once. Sequenced sample: PBMCs. These receptors came from a young woman in good health and CMV-seronegative.

This chain links TRBV6-1 with TRBJ2-7, with D uncertain. Trimming removed 4 bases at V and 0 bases at J, with 13 bases between. CDR1 and CDR2 (germline): MNHNS, SASEGT. This CDR3 spans 15 amino acids. The CDR3 DNA reads as TGTGCCAGCAGTGTTGAGCGATCGAGCTCCTACGAGCAGTACTTC. As protein: CASSVERSSSYEQYF.

The chain has TRBV19 and TRBJ2-7; D is perhaps TRBD2 (5 bases). The germline gives CDR1 LNHDA, CDR2 SQIVND (reference sequence). V lost 3 bases to trimming and J lost 4 bases, with 13 bases between them. The length of the CDR3 is 14 residues. The CDR3 here is CASSIGGSEYEQYF. In nucleotides, the CDR3 is TGTGCCAGTAGTATTGGTGGGAGTGAGTACGAGCAGTACTTC.

This chain connects TRBV11-2 to TRBJ1-5; 8 bases align to TRBD1. V shed 5 bases and J 4 bases; nucleotides not matched to a gene: 4. The CDR3 length is 14 residues. CDR1 is SGHAT, CDR2 FQNNGV, per germline. The CDR3 loop reads CASSLGTGNQPQHF. CDR3 sequence (DNA): TGTGCCAGCAGCCTCGGGACAGGTAATCAGCCCCAGCATTTT.

The genes are TRBV2 and TRBJ2-3, with D possibly matching TRBD2 (6 bases). The V and J ends lost 0 bases and 0 bases respectively, with 16 bases between them. There are 18 residues in the CDR3. Germline loops: CDR1 SNHLY, CDR2 FYNNEI. The CDR3 DNA is TGTGCCAGCAGTGAAGCGCGTCGAGGCGGGGCCAGCACAGATACGCAGTATTTT. Its protein is CASSEARRGGASTDTQYF.

The V and J genes are TRBV29-1 and TRBJ2-5; 12 positions agree with TRBD2. The V segment lost 7 bases and the J segment 4 bases; nucleotides outside the gene matches: 7. This CDR3 has 14 amino acids. Germline assignment: CDR1 SQVTM and CDR2 ANQGSEA. This chain's CDR3 is CSAASGGGGETQYF. In DNA form, the CDR3 reads TGCAGCGCCGCTAGCGGGGGGGGTGGAGAGACCCAGTACTTC. Full variable domain (missing parts from reference TRBV29-1 and TRBJ2-5): SAVISQKPSRDICQRGTSLTIQCQVDSQVTMMFWYRQQPGQSLTLIATANQGSEATYESGFVIDKFPISRPNLTFSTLTVSNMSPEDSSIYLCSAASGGGGETQYFGPGTRLLVL.

This chain links TRBV27 with TRBJ1-2, with 9 nucleotides matching TRBD1. Germline trimming cut 6 bases from V and 8 bases from J; bases unmatched to any gene: 7. The CDR3 spans 13 residues. CDR1 is MNHEY, CDR2 SMNVEV, per germline (reference sequence). The CDR3 sequence is CASRGTGGVGYTF. In DNA, the CDR3 is TGTGCCAGCAGAGGAACAGGGGGCGTAGGCTACACCTTC.

The count of this clone is one. The chain links TRBV6-5 to TRBJ1-1, with a tentative D call TRBD1 (5 bases). This CDR3 is 15 amino acids long. Germline CDR1 reads MNHEY; CDR2 reads SVGAGI. V lost 0 bases, J lost 3 bases, and 11 bases lay in between. The CDR3 DNA is TGTGCCAGCAGTTACTCGGGACGGGGGGACACTGAAGCTTTCTTT. Protein product: CASSYSGRGDTEAFF.

A remark on this clone: A far more abundant clone sits one base away, making this likely a read error. V and J are TRBV7-9 and TRBJ1-1; TRBD1 aligns across 7 bases. Germline assignment: CDR1 SEHNR and CDR2 FQNEAQ (reference sequence). The CDR3 runs to 17 residues. Germline trimming cut 5 bases from V and 11 bases from J; bases unmatched to any gene: 23. The chain's CDR3 is CASSQDKGGLGGRAAFF. CDR3 nucleotides: TGTGCCAGCAGCCAAGATAAAGGGGGCCTTGGGGGGCGGGCCGCTTTCTTT.

V gene TRBV30 combines with J gene TRBJ2-1; a possible D gene is TRBD2 (5 bases). Germline V gene sequence: CDR1 GTSNPN, CDR2 SVGIG (reference sequence). The V end was cut by 4 bases, the J end by 9 bases, with 13 bases between. The CDR3 length is 12 residues. The CDR3 region is CAWTGVRSEQFF. The CDR3 bases are TGTGCCTGGACCGGGGTAAGGTCTGAGCAGTTCTTC.

This chain links TRBV30 with TRBJ1-6, with a tentative D call TRBD1 (5 bases). CDR3 length equals 16 residues. Germline V gives CDR1 GTSNPN, CDR2 SVGIG (reference sequence). V lost 6 bases and J lost 5, with 20 bases in between. The CDR3, as DNA: TGTGCCTGCCCCCCCGGGGGGGACCGCCATAATTCACCCCTCCACTTT. As protein: CACPPGGDRHNSPLHF.

The CDR3, as DNA: TGTGCCAGCAGGCGGACAGGGGGCCGGGGCTACACCTTC. Encoded protein: CASRRTGGRGYTF. The J gene is TRBJ1-2, the V gene TRBV6-5; 11 nucleotides line up with TRBD1. Looked up from germline, CDR1 is MNHEY and CDR2 is SVGAGI. This CDR3 comprises 13 residues. V was pared by 6 bases and J by 8 bases, with 5 bases of the junction left unmatched.

The chain links TRBV2 to TRBJ1-4, with a weak D call TRBD1 (6 bases). Per the germline V gene, CDR1 is SNHLY and CDR2 is FYNNEI. This CDR3 has 14 residues. V lost 7 bases to trimming and J lost 12 bases, with 21 bases between them. The CDR3 bases are TGTGCCAGCAAAATTAGGGGGGGGTTAGAGGAACTGTTTTTT. It is translated as CASKIRGGLEELFF.

The chain's CDR3 is CASSFGTLAKNIQYF. The CDR3 DNA reads TGTGCCAGCAGTTTTGGGACATTAGCCAAAAACATTCAGTACTTC. The V and J genes are TRBV27 and TRBJ2-4; D possibly corresponds to TRBD1 (6 bases). The germline V gene encodes CDR1 MNHEY and CDR2 SMNVEV (reference sequence). V was shortened by 3 bases and J by 0 bases, with 9 bases between the two germline ends. The CDR3 runs 15 residues.

The J gene is TRBJ2-1, the V gene TRBV5-1; TRBD2 agrees at 9 bases. The V segment lost 4 bases and the J segment 4 bases; nucleotides outside the gene matches: 9. From germline, CDR1 is SGHRS and CDR2 YFSETQ. The CDR3 length is 16 residues. CDR3 sequence reads: CASSPGRLAGYNEQFF. The CDR3 nucleotides read TGCGCCAGCAGCCCGGGAAGGCTAGCGGGGTACAATGAGCAGTTCTTC.

V usage is TRBV5-4 and J usage is TRBJ2-7, with TRBD2 as a possible D gene (7 bases). The CDR3 is 15 residues long. V dropped 2 bases and J dropped 2 bases, with 14 bases sitting between them. The germline gives CDR1 SGHNT, CDR2 YYREEE (reference sequence). The CDR3: CASSLGGENAYEQYF. The DNA for the CDR3 is TGTGCCAGCAGCTTAGGGGGGGAGAACGCCTACGAGCAGTACTTC.

This clone was seen just once. The chain joins TRBV6-5 to TRBJ2-3; 7 bases are a match to TRBD2. The junction had 2 bases not matched to a gene; V was cut back by 0 bases and J by 2 bases. The CDR3 consists of 15 residues. Germline CDR1 and CDR2: MNHEY and SVGAGI. The CDR3 coding sequence is TGTGCCAGCAGTTACTCGGCGGGGGACACAGATACGCAGTATTTT. Translation: CASSYSAGDTDTQYF.

This clone appeared once. The chain has TRBV29-1 and TRBJ1-1, with D maybe TRBD1 (5 bases). V was clipped by 7 bases and J by 1 base, with 13 bases between them. Germline-derived CDR1 and CDR2 are SQVTM and ANQGSEA. CDR3 length equals 13 residues. In DNA, the CDR3 is TGCAGCGGGGGGGGACGGTCGAACACTGAAGCTTTCTTT. It translates to CSGGGRSNTEAFF.

This sequence joins TRBV27 and TRBJ2-7, with 10 bases fitting TRBD1. Per the germline V gene, CDR1 is MNHEY and CDR2 is SMNVEV (reference sequence). Trimming took 5 bases from V and 7 from J; bases not matched to a gene: 8. The CDR3 covers 14 residues. The CDR3 spells CASSRDRGRGEQYF. CDR3 sequence (DNA): TGTGCCAGCAGTCGCGACAGGGGGCGGGGGGAGCAGTACTTC.

CDR3 region: CASSLVSGLSYEQYF. In nucleotides, the CDR3 is TGTGCCAGCAGTCTGGTTTCTGGACTCTCCTACGAGCAGTACTTC. V is TRBV7-9 and J is TRBJ2-5, with a possible D match to TRBD2 (5 bases). The better agreement between TRBJ2-7 and the DNA end casts doubt on the J call. There are 15 residues in the CDR3. The germline gives CDR1 SEHNR, CDR2 FQNEAQ (reference sequence).

The V gene is TRBV21-1, the J gene TRBJ2-7; the table's D gene call, TRBD1, was not cross checked with the DNA. TRBV21-1 is flagged as a pseudogene. This CDR3 has 18 residues. Here the CDR3 reads CAVIKDRGILSSSYEQYF. CDR3 nucleotides: TGTGCCGTAATTAAAGACAGGGGAATCTTGTCTAGCTCCTACGAGCAGTACTTC.

V usage is TRBV7-9 and J usage is TRBJ1-1; the D is unclear. Germline V gene lookup returns CDR1 SEHNR and CDR2 FQNEAQ (reference sequence). The CDR3 spans 12 residues. Trimming removed 3 bases at V and 5 bases at J, with 7 bases between. DNA for the CDR3: TGTGCCAGCAGCTTCAGTCAGACTGAAGCTTTCTTT. Amino acid sequence: CASSFSQTEAFF.

This chain connects TRBV7-9 to TRBJ2-2, with D perhaps matching TRBD2 (5 bases). CDR3 length: 14 residues. V was shortened by 2 bases and J by 3 bases, with 7 bases between the two germline ends. Germline V gene lookup returns CDR1 SEHNR and CDR2 FQNEAQ (reference sequence). CDR3 loop: CASSLWGDTGELFF. CDR3 coding DNA: TGTGCCAGCAGCTTATGGGGAGACACCGGGGAGCTGTTTTTT.

The J gene is TRBJ1-6, the V gene TRBV7-8, with 8 bases matching TRBD1. CDR1 is SGHVS and CDR2 is FQNEAQ in the germline V gene. CDR3 size: 15 residues. V gave up 5 bases and J gave up 7 bases; unmatched junction bases: 7. CDR3 region: CASSLTDRGNSPLHF. As DNA, the CDR3 is TGTGCCAGCAGCCTGACTGACAGGGGCAATTCACCCCTCCACTTT.